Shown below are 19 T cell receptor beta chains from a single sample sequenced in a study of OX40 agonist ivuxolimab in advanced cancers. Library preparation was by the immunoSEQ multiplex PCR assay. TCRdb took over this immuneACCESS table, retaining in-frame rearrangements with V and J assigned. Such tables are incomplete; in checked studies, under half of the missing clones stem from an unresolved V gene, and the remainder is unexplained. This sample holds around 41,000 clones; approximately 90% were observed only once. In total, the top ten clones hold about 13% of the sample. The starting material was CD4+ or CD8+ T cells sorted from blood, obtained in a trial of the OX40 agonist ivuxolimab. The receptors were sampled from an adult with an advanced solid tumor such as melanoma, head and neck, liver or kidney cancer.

Here the CDR3 DNA reads TGTGCCAGCAGTTCGAATTGGATAACAAAGGAGAACACCGGGGAGCTGTTTTTT. Encoded protein: CASSSNWITKENTGELFF. V is TRBV28 and J is TRBJ2-2; D remains unclear. CDR1 and CDR2 (germline): MDHEN, SYDVKM. This CDR3 spans 18 amino acids. V lost 4 bases to trimming and J lost 1 base, with 19 bases between them.

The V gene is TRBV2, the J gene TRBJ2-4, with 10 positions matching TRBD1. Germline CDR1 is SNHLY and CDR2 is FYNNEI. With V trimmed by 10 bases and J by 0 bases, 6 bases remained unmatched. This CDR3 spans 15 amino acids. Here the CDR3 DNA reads TGTGCCATCCGGACAGGGGGGCTAGCCAAAAACATTCAGTACTTC. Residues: CAIRTGGLAKNIQYF.

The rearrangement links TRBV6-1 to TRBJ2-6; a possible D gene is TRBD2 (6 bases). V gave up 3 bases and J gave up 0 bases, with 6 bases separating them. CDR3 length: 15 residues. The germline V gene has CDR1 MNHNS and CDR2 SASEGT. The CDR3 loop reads CASSDGGSGANVLTF. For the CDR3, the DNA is TGTGCCAGCAGTGACGGGGGCTCTGGGGCCAACGTCCTGACTTTC.

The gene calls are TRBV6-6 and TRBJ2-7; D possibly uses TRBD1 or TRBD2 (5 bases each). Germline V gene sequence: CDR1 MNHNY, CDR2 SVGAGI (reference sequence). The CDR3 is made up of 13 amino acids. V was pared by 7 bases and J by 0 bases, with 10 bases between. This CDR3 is CASTWDRSYEQYF. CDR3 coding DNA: TGTGCCAGCACCTGGGACCGCTCCTACGAGCAGTACTTC.

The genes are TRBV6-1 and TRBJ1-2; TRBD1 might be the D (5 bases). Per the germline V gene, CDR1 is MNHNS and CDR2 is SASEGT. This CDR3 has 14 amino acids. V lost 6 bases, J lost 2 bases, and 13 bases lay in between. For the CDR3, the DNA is TGTGCCAGCAGCCCCAACAGGAACAACTATGGCTACACCTTC. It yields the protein CASSPNRNNYGYTF.

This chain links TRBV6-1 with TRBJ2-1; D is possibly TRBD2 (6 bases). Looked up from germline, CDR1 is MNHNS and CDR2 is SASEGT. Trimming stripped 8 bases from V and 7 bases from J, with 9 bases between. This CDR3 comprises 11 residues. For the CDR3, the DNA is TGTGCCAGCCGGGAGTGGAATGAGCAGTTCTTC. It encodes CASREWNEQFF.

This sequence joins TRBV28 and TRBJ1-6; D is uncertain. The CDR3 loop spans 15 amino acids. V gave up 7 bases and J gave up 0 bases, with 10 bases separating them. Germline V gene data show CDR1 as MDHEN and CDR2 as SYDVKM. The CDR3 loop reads CASTPGSSYNSPLHF. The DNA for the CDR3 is TGTGCCAGCACCCCAGGCAGCTCCTATAATTCACCCCTCCACTTT.

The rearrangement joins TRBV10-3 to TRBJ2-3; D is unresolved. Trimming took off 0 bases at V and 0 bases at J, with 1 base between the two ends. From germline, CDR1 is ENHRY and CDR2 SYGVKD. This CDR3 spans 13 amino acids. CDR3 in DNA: TGTGCCATCAGTGAGTCCAGCACAGATACGCAGTATTTT. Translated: CAISESSTDTQYF.

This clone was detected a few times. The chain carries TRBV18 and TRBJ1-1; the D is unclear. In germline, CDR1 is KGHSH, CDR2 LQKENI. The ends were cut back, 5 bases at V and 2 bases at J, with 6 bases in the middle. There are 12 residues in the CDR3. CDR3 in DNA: TGTGCCAGCTCAAAATTAAACACTGAAGCTTTCTTT. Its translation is CASSKLNTEAFF.

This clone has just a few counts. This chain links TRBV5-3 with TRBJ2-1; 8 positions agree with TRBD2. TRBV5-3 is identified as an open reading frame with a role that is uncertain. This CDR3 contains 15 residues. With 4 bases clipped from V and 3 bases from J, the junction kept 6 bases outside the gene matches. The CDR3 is CARSHGRAVYNEQFF. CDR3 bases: TGTGCCAGAAGCCACGGGAGGGCGGTCTACAATGAGCAGTTCTTC.

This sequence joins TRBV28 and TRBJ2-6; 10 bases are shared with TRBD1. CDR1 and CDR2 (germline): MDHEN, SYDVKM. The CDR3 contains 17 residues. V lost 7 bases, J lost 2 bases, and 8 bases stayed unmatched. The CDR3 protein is CASNRDRGPTGANVLTF. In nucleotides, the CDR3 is TGTGCCAGCAACCGGGACAGGGGACCTACTGGGGCCAACGTCCTGACTTTC.

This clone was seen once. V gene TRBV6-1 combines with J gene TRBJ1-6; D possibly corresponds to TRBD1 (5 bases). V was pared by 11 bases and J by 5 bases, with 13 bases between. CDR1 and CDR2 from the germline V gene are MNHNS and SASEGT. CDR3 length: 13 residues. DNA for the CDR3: TGTGCCGGACGGGACGGAAATAATTCACCCCTCCACTTT. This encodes CAGRDGNNSPLHF.

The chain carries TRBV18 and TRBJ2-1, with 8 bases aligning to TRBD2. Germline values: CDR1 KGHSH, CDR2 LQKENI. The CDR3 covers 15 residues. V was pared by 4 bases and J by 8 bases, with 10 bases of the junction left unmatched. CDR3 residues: CASSQGWREVDEQFF. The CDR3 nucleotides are TGTGCCAGCTCACAGGGATGGCGGGAGGTGGATGAGCAGTTCTTC. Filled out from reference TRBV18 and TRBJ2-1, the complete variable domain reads NAGVMQNPRHLVRRRGQEARLRCSPMKGHSHVYWYRQLPEEGLKFMVYLQKENIIDESGMPKERFSAEFPKEGPSILRIQQVVRGDSAAYFCASSQGWREVDEQFFGPGTRLTVL.

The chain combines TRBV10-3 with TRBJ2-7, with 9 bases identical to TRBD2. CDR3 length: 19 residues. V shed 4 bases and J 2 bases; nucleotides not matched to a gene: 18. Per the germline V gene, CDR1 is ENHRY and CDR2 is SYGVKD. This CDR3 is CAISGAGGAGAGPAYEQYF. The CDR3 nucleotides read TGTGCCATCAGTGGCGCGGGGGGGGCCGGGGCGGGGCCGGCCTACGAGCAGTACTTC.

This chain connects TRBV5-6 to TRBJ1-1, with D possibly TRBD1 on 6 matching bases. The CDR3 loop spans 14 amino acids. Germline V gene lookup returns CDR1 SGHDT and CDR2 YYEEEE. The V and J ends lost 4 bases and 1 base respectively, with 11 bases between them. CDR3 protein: CASSVVQGNTEAFF. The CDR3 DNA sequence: TGTGCCAGCAGCGTGGTACAGGGGAACACTGAAGCTTTCTTT.

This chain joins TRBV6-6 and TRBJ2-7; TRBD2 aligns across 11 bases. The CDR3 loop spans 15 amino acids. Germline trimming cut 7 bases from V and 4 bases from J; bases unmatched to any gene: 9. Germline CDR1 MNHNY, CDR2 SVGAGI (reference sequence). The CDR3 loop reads CASNPTSGSRYEQYF. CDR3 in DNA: TGTGCCAGCAACCCAACTAGCGGGAGTAGATACGAGCAGTACTTC.

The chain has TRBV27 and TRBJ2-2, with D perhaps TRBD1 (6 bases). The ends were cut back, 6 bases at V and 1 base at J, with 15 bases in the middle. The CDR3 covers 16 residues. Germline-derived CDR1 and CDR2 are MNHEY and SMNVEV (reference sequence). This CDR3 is CASRFSGQLNTGELFF. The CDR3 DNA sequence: TGTGCCAGCAGATTCTCTGGACAGTTGAACACCGGGGAGCTGTTTTTT.

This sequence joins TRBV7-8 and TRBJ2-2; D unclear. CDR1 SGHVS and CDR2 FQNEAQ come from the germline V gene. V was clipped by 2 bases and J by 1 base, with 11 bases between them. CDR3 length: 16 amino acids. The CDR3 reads CASSLFSQLNTGELFF. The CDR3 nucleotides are TGTGCCAGCAGCTTATTCTCGCAGTTGAACACCGGGGAGCTGTTTTTT.

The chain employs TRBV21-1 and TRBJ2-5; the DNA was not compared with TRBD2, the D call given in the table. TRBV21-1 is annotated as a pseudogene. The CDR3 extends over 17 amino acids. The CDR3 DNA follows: TGTGCCAGCAGCAAAGGATCGACTAGCGTATCGCGGGAGACCCAGTACTTC. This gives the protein CASSKGSTSVSRETQYF.